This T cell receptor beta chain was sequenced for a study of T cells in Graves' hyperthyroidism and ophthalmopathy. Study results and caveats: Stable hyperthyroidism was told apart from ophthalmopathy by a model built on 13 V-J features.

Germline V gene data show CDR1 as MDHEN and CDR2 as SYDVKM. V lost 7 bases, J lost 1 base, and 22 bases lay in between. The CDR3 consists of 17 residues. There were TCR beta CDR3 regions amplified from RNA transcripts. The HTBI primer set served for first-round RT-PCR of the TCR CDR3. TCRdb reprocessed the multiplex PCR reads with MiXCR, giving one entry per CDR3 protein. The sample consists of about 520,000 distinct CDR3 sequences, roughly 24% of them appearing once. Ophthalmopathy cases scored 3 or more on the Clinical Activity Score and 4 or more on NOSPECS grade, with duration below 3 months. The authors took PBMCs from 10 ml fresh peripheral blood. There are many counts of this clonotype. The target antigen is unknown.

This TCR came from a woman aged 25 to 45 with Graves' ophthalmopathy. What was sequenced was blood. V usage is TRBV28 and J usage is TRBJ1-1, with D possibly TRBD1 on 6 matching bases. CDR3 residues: CASTSGASLEENTEAFF. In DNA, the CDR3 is TGTGCCAGCACTTCAGGGGCCTCTCTAGAAGAGAACACTGAAGCTTTCTTT. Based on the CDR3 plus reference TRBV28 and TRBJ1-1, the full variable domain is DVKVTQSSRYLVKRTGEKVFLECVQDMDHENMFWYRQDPGLGLRLIYFSYDVKMKEKGDIPEGYSVSREKKERFSLILESASTNQTSMYLCASTSGASLEENTEAFFGQGTRLTVV.